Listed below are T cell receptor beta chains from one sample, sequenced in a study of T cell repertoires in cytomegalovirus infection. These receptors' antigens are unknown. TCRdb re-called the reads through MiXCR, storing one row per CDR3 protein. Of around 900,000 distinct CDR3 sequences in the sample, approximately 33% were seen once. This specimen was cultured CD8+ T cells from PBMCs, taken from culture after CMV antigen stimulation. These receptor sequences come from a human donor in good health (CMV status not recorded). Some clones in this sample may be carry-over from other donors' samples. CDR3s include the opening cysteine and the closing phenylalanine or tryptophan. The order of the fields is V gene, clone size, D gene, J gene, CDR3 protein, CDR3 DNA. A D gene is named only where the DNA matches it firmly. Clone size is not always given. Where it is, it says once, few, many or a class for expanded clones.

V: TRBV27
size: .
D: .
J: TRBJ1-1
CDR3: CASRLATRTEAFF
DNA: TGTGCCAGCAGGTTAGCGACTCGCACTGAAGCTTTCTTT

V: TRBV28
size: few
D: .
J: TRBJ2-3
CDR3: CASFRTRGTLDTQYF
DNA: TGTGCCAGCTTTCGAACTCGGGGGACCTTAGATACGCAGTATTTT

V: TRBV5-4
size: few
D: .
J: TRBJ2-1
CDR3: CAVKMGGYEQFF
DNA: TGTGCCGTTAAAATGGGGGGATATGAGCAGTTCTTC

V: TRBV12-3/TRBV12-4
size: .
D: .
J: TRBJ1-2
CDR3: CASTDRINYGYTF
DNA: TGTGCCAGCACGGACCGGATTAACTATGGCTACACCTTC

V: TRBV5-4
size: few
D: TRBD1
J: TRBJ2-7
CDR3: CASSYRGQGYEQYF
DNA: TGTGCCAGCAGCTACAGGGGACAGGGATACGAGCAGTACTTC

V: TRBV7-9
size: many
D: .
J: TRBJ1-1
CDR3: CALQGPNTEAFF
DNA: TGTGCCCTACAGGGACCGAACACTGAAGCTTTCTTT

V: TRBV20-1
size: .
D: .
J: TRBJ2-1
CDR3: CSARDPGALSYNEQFF
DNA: TGCAGTGCTAGAGACCCGGGAGCTCTCTCCTACAATGAGCAGTTCTTC

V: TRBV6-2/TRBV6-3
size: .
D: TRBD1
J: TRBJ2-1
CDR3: CASSVHPQGPPDNEQFF
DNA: TGTGCCAGCAGTGTGCACCCACAGGGGCCCCCGGACAATGAGCAGTTCTTC

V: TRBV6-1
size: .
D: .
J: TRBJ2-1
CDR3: CASRVDHSYNEQFF
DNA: TGTGCCAGCAGGGTGGACCACTCCTACAATGAGCAGTTCTTC

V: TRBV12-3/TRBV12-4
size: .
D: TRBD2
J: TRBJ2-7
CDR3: CASSFAGGGYEQYF
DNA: TGTGCCAGCAGTTTTGCGGGGGGGGGGTACGAGCAGTACTTC